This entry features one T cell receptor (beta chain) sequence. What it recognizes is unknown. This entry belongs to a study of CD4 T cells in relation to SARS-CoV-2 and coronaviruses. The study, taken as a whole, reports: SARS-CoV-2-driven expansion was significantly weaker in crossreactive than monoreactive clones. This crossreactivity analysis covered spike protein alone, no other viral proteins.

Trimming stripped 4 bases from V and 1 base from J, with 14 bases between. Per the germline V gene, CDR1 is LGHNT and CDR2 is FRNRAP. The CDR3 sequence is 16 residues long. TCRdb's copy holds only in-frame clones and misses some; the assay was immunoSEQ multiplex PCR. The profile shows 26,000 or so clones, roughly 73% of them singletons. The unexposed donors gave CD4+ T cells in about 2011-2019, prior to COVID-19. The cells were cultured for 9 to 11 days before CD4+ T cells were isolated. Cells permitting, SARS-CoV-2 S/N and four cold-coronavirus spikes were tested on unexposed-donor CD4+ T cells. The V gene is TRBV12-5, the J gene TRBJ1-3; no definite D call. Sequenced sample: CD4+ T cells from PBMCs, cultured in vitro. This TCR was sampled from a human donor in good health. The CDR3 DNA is TGTGCTAGTGGTTCCGGTCCCTCCCTATCTGGAAACACCATATATTTT. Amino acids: CASGSGPSLSGNTIYF.